These 10 T cell receptor beta chains were all obtained from the same sample, sequenced in a study of T-cell reconstitution after alpha-beta-depleted transplantation in children. Unique molecular identifiers were incorporated into the prepared TCRbeta library. TCRdb re-analysed the PCR reads in MiXCR, keeping a single row per CDR3 protein. The data show 500,000 or so distinct CDR3 sequences, with over 9.5% seen just once and roughly 15% held by the top ten. Sample: PBMCs, mostly from graft donor cells, taken 180 days after TCRalphabeta/CD19-depleted stem cell transplant. The receptor source for this set is a female patient aged 2-9 years who had a stem cell transplant for aplastic anemia, so the T cells may come from the graft donor.

The chain couples TRBV5-1 to TRBJ2-7; TRBD2 is a possible D gene (8 bases). This CDR3 comprises 16 residues. Trimming cost V 4 bases and J 4 bases, with 21 bases left between them. Germline loops: CDR1 SGHRS, CDR2 YFSETQ. CDR3 protein: CASSTGARTSSYEQYF. The CDR3 nucleotides read TGCGCCAGCAGCACAGGGGCCCGGACTAGCTCTTACGAGCAGTACTTC.

The V call is TRBV7-2, the J call TRBJ1-3; no clear D gene. V was cut by 2 bases and J by 0 bases, with 8 bases left in between. Germline V gene lookup returns CDR1 SGHTA and CDR2 FQGNSA. This CDR3 contains 15 residues. CDR3 in amino acids: CASSLILSSGNTIYF. CDR3 nucleotides: TGTGCCAGCAGCTTAATCCTCAGCTCTGGAAACACCATATATTTT.

This clonotype has a handful of counts. The chain carries TRBV5-1 and TRBJ2-7, with a tentative D call TRBD2 (6 bases). CDR1 SGHRS and CDR2 YFSETQ come from the germline V gene. Trimming took 5 bases from V and 4 from J, leaving 22 bases between them. The CDR3 sequence is 16 residues long. The CDR3 here is CASSRGSDGGPYEQYV. The CDR3 DNA reads TGCGCCAGCAGTCGGGGGTCGGACGGCGGTCCTTACGAGCAGTACGTC.

This clonotype was counted only a few times. V gene TRBV6-2 or TRBV6-3 combines with J gene TRBJ1-3; D gene ambiguous. This CDR3 comprises 15 residues. Germline assignment: CDR1 MNHEY and CDR2 SVGEGT. The V gene lost 6 bases and the J gene lost 0 bases, with 12 bases spanning the gap. CDR3 region: CASRRTESSGNTIYF. The CDR3 DNA reads as TGTGCCAGCAGACGGACTGAAAGCTCTGGAAACACCATATATTTT.

This clonotype turned up a few times. The chain has TRBV12-3 or TRBV12-4 and TRBJ1-2, with TRBD1 as a possible D gene (6 bases). V was trimmed by 5 bases and J by 6 bases, leaving 13 bases between them. The CDR3 contains 13 residues. DNA of the CDR3: TGTGCCAGCAGTCCCGGGACACTCGATGGCTACACCTTC. It is translated as CASSPGTLDGYTF.

This clonotype was observed a few times. V gene TRBV11-2 combines with J gene TRBJ2-3, with 12 bases lining up with TRBD2. The CDR3 is 20 amino acids. The germline CDR1 and CDR2 sequences are SGHAT and FQNNGV. V was clipped by 5 bases and J by 0 bases; unmatched bases: 15. CDR3 in amino acids: CASSHPTSGSNWSSTDTQYF. The CDR3 DNA is TGTGCCAGCAGCCATCCGACTAGCGGGAGTAATTGGTCTAGCACAGATACGCAGTATTTT.

This chain links TRBV11-1 with TRBJ1-6; 10 bases agree with TRBD1. CDR1 is SGHAT and CDR2 is FQDESV in the germline V gene (reference sequence). The junction had 13 bases not matched to a gene; V was cut back by 4 bases and J by 7 bases. The CDR3 has 18 amino acids. CDR3 sequence: CASSSGTGVWEGNSPLHF. The CDR3 DNA is TGTGCCAGCAGCTCAGGGACAGGGGTTTGGGAAGGGAATTCACCCCTCCACTTT.

CDR3 nucleotide sequence: TGTGCCAGCAGTTTCCGTCAGGGGGCGATGGGCGGCTACACCTTC. Translating gives CASSFRQGAMGGYTF. The V and J genes are TRBV12-3 or TRBV12-4 and TRBJ1-2; 8 positions agree with TRBD1. V was pared by 3 bases and J by 8 bases, with 11 bases of the junction left unmatched. The CDR3 contains 15 residues.

This clonotype came up many times. The CDR3 here is CASSSGGRAGGTDTQYF. CDR3 bases: TGTGCCAGCAGTTCCGGCGGGAGGGCCGGAGGCACAGATACGCAGTATTTT. The chain uses TRBV6-5 and TRBJ2-3; TRBD2 agrees at 9 bases. Germline lookup yields CDR1 MNHEY and CDR2 SVGAGI. This CDR3 comprises 17 residues. The V segment lost 4 bases and the J segment 1 base; nucleotides outside the gene matches: 9.

As for this clonotype: This may stem from a read error, because a much larger clone lies one nucleotide away. The J gene is TRBJ2-1, the V gene TRBV20-1; D may be TRBD2 (5 bases). Trimming stripped 2 bases from V and 3 bases from J, with 17 bases between. The CDR3 is made up of 16 amino acids. The germline V gene has CDR1 DFQATT and CDR2 SNEGSKA (reference sequence). This CDR3 reads CSARRRETTNYNEQFF. The DNA of the CDR3 is TGCAGTGCTAGAAGGCGTGAGACTACAAACTACAATGAGCAGTTCTTC.